These 6 T cell receptor beta chains were sequenced from one sample in a study of PD-1 blockade in classical Hodgkin lymphoma. The sample's time point: cycle 4 day 1 (C4D1), after more than five weeks of nivolumab. Every single patient, without exception, relapsed after autologous stem cell transplantation, and brentuximab vedotin exposure varied. Clones were sequenced by immunoSEQ multiplex PCR, and TCRdb holds only the in-frame ones, with some missing. Altogether around 20,000 clones are present, roughly 71% being singletons, with the ten largest covering around 21%. The sample consisted of peripheral blood mononuclear cells (PBMCs), taken before the fourth cycle of nivolumab. All receptors come from a human donor with classical Hodgkin lymphoma.

This chain links TRBV4-1 with TRBJ2-5, with a tentative D call TRBD1 (6 bases). The germline V gene has CDR1 MGHRA and CDR2 YSYEKL. The CDR3 is 16 residues long. The V gene lost 3 bases and the J gene lost 3 bases, with 17 bases spanning the gap. DNA for the CDR3: TGCGCCAGCAGCCATATGGACAGAAGGGACAAAGAGACCCAGTACTTC. It is translated as CASSHMDRRDKETQYF.

The chain links TRBV9 to TRBJ2-4; TRBD2 matches 13 bases. The V and J ends lost 2 bases and 8 bases, in that order; junction bases with no gene match: 4. The CDR3 runs 15 residues. Germline CDR1 is SGDLS and CDR2 is YYNGEE. CDR3 protein: CASSVGTSGIDIQYF. Here the CDR3 DNA reads TGTGCCAGCAGCGTGGGGACTAGCGGGATCGACATTCAGTACTTC.

The V gene is TRBV6-5, the J gene TRBJ1-2, with D perhaps TRBD1 (6 bases). Trimming stripped 0 bases from V and 6 bases from J, with 11 bases between. Germline values: CDR1 MNHEY, CDR2 SVGAGI. The CDR3 covers 14 residues. Here the CDR3 DNA reads TGTGCCAGCAGTTACTCGGACAGACGGAATGGCTACACCTTC. This encodes CASSYSDRRNGYTF.

CDR3 region: CASSLSGTGGSEAFF. The CDR3 bases are TGTGCCAGCAGTTTATCGGGGACAGGGGGCAGCGAGGCTTTCTTT. The rearrangement links TRBV27 to TRBJ1-1, with 12 bases identical to TRBD1. Germline V gives CDR1 MNHEY, CDR2 SMNVEV (reference sequence). The V and J ends lost 0 bases and 11 bases, in that order; junction bases with no gene match: 7. CDR3 length: 15 amino acids.

The chain uses TRBV7-3 and TRBJ1-2, with 12 bases fitting TRBD1. CDR3 length: 15 amino acids. With 2 bases clipped from V and 8 bases from J, the junction kept 6 bases outside the gene matches. Germline V gene sequence: CDR1 SGHTA, CDR2 FQGTGA. The CDR3 DNA sequence: TGTGCCAGCAGCTTAGCGGGACAGGGGGCTCAAGGCTACACCTTC. Translating it yields CASSLAGQGAQGYTF. The entire variable domain, with the rest obtained from reference TRBV7-3 and TRBJ1-2, is as follows: GAGVSQTPSNKVTEKGKYVELRCDPISGHTALYWYRQSLGQGPEFLIYFQGTGAADDSGLPNDRFFAVRPEGSVSTLKIQRTERGDSAVYLCASSLAGQGAQGYTFGSGTRLTVV.

This clone showed up just a few times. J is TRBJ2-1 and V is TRBV19; 13 nucleotides align to TRBD2. The CDR3 sequence is 17 residues long. V dropped 6 bases and J dropped 9; count of bases not matched to a gene: 14. The germline V gene encodes CDR1 LNHDA and CDR2 SQIVND (reference sequence). CDR3 residues: CASRLTSGGNFATEQFF. The CDR3 DNA sequence: TGTGCCAGTAGGCTGACTAGCGGGGGGAACTTCGCGACTGAGCAGTTCTTC.